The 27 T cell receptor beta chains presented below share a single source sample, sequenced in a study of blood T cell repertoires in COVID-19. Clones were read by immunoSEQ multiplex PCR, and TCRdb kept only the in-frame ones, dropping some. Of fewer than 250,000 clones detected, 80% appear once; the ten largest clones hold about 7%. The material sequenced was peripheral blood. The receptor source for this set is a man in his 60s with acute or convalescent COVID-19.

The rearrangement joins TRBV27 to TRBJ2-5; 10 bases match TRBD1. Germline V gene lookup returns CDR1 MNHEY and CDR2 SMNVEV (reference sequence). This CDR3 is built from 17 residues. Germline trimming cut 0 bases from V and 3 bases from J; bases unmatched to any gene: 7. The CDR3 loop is CASSLSAPTGGKETQYF. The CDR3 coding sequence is TGTGCCAGCAGTTTATCCGCCCCGACAGGGGGCAAAGAGACCCAGTACTTC.

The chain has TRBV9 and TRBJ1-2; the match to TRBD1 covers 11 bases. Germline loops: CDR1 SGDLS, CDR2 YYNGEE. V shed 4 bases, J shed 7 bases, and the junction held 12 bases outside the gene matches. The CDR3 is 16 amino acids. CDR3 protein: CASSPERGQGVGGYTF. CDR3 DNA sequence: TGTGCCAGCAGCCCCGAGAGGGGACAGGGGGTAGGTGGCTACACCTTC.

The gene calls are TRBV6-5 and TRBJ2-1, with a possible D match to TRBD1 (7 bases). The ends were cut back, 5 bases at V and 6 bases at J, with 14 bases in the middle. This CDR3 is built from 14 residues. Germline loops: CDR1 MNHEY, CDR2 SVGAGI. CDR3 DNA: TGTGCCAGCAGTACCCAGGGGGGTGGCAATGAGCAGTTCTTC. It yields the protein CASSTQGGGNEQFF.

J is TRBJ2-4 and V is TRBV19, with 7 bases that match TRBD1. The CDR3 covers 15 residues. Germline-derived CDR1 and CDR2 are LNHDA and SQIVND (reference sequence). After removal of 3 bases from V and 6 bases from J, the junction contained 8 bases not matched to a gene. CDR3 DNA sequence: TGTGCCAGTAGTATGACGCGACAGGGTTTAAACATTCAGTACTTC. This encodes CASSMTRQGLNIQYF.

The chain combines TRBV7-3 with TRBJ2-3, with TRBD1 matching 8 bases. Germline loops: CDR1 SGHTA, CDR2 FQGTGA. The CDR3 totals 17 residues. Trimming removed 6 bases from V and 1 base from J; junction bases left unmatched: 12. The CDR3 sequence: CASSQGAGGAGTDTQYF. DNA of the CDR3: TGTGCCAGCAGTCAGGGGGCAGGGGGCGCTGGCACAGATACGCAGTATTTT.

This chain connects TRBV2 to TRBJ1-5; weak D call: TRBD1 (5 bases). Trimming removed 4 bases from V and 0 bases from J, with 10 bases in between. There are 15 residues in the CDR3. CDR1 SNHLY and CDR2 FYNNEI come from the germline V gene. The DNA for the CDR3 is TGTGCCAGCAGTGGGGGGGGTGATAGCAATCAGCCCCAGCATTTT. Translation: CASSGGGDSNQPQHF.

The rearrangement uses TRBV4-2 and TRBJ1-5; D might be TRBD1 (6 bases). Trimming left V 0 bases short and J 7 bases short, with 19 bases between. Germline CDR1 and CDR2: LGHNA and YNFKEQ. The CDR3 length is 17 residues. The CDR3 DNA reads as TGTGCCAGCAGCCAAGAGTTTGGCAGGGGTCAGGACCAGCCCCAGCATTTT. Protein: CASSQEFGRGQDQPQHF.

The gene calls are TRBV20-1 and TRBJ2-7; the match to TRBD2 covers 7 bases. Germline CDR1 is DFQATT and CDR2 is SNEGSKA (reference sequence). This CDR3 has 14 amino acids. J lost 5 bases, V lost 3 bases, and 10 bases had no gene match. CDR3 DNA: TGCAGTGCTAGTGGTTCAAGCGGGGACGACGAGCAGTACTTC. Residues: CSASGSSGDDEQYF.

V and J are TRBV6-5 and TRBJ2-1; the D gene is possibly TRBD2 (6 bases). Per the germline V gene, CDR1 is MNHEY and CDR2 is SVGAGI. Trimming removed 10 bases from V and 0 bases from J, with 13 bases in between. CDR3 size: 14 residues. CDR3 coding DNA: TGTGCCACCACATACGGGGGCTCCTACAATGAGCAGTTCTTC. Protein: CATTYGGSYNEQFF.

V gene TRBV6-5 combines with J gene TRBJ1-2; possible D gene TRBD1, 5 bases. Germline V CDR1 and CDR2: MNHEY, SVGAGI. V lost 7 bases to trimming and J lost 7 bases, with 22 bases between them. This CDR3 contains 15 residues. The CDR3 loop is CASKRSTGVQGGYTF. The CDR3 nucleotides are TGTGCCAGCAAGAGATCGACGGGGGTTCAGGGTGGCTACACCTTC.

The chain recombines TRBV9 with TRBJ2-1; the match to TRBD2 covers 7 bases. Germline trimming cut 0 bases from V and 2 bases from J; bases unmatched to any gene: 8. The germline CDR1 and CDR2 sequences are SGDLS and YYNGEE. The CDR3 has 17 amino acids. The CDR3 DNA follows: TGTGCCAGCAGCGTAGGCCCAGCGGGATACACCTACAATGAGCAGTTCTTC. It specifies CASSVGPAGYTYNEQFF.

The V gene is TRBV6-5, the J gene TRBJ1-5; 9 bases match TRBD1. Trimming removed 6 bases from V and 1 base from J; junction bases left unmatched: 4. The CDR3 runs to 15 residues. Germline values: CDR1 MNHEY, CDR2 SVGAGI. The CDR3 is CASRFTGGSNQPQHF. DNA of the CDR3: TGTGCCAGCAGGTTTACAGGGGGCAGCAATCAGCCCCAGCATTTT.

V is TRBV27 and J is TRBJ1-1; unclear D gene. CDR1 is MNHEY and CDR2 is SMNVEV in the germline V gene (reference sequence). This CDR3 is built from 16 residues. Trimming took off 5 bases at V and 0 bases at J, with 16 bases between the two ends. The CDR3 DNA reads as TGTGCCAGCAGTCCCCAATTCTGGGCCGTGAACACTGAAGCTTTCTTT. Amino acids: CASSPQFWAVNTEAFF.

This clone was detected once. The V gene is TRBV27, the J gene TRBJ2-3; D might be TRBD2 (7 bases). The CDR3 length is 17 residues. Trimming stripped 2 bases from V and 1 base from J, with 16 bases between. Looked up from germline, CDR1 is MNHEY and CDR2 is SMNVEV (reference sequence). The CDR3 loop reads CASSLRVRGAGTDTQYF. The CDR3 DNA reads TGTGCCAGCAGTTTAAGGGTCCGGGGGGCTGGCACAGATACGCAGTATTTT.

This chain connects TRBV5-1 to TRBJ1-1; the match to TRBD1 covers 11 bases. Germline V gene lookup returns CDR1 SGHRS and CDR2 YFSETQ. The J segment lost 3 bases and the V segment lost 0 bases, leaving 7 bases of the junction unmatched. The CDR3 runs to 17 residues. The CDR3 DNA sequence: TGCGCCAGCAGCTTGGTCGGGACAGGGGGTGCGGACACTGAAGCTTTCTTT. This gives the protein CASSLVGTGGADTEAFF.

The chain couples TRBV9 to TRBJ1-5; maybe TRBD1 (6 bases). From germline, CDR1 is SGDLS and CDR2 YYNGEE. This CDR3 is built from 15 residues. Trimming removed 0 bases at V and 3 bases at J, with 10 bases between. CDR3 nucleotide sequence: TGTGCCAGCAGCGTAGGACAGGCTCCCAATCAGCCCCAGCATTTT. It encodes CASSVGQAPNQPQHF.

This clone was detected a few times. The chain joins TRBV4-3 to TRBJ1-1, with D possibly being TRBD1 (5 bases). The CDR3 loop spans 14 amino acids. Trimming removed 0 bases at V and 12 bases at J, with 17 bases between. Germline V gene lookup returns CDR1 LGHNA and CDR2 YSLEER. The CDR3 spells CASSQDFGATVPFF. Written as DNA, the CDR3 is TGCGCCAGCAGCCAAGATTTTGGGGCCACCGTGCCTTTCTTT.

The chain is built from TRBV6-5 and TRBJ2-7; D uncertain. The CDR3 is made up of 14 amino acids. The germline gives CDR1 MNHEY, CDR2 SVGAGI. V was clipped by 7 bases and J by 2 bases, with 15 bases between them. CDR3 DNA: TGTGCCAGCACCCCTATGACTGCTACCTACGAGCAGTACTTC. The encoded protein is CASTPMTATYEQYF.

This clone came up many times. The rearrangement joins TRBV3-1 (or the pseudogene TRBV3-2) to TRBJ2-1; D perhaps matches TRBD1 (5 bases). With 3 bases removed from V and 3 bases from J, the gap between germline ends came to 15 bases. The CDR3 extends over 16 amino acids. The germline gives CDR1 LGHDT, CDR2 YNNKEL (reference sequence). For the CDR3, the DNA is TGTGCCAGCAGCCACTCCCTTTGGGGCTTCTACAATGAGCAGTTCTTC. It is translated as CASSHSLWGFYNEQFF.

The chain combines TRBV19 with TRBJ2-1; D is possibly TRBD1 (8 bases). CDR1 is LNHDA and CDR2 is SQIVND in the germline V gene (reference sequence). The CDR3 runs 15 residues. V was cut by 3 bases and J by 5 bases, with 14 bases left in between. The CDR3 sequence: CASSIVQGGHNEQFF. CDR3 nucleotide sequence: TGTGCCAGTAGTATCGTACAGGGGGGGCACAATGAGCAGTTCTTC.

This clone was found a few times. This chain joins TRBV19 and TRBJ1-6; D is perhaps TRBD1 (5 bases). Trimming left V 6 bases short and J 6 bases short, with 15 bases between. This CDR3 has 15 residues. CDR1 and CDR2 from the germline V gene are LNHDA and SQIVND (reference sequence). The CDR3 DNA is TGTGCCAGTAGCACTCTAGGGACTTCTAATTCACCCCTCCACTTT. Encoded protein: CASSTLGTSNSPLHF.

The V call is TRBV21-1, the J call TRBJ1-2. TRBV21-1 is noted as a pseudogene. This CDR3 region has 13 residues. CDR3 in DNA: TGTGCCAGCAATTACCGAAACGGGGGTGGCTACACCTTC. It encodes CASNYRNGGGYTF.

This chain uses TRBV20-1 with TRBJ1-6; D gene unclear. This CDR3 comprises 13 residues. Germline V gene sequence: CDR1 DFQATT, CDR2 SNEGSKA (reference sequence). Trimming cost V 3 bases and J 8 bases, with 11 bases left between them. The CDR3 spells CSASEDIYSPLHF. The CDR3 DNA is TGCAGTGCTAGTGAAGACATTTATTCACCCCTCCACTTT.

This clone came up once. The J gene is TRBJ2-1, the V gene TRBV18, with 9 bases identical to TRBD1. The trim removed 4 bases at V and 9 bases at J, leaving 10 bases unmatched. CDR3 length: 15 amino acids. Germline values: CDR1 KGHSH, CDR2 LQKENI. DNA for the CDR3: TGTGCCAGCTCACAACAGGGGGCCCATGTCGGTGAGCAGTTCTTC. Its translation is CASSQQGAHVGEQFF.

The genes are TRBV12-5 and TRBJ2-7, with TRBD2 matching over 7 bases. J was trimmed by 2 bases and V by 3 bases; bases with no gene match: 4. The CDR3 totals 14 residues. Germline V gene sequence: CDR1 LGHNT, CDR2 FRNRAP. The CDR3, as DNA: TGTGCTAGTGGTTTAGCGGGAAGAACCTACGAGCAGTACTTC. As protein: CASGLAGRTYEQYF.

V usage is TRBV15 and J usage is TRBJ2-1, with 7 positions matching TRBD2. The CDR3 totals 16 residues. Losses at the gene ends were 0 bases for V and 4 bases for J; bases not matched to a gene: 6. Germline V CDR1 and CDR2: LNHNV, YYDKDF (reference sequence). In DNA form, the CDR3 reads TGTGCCACCAGCAGAGAACGGAGACTAGCTTACAATGAGCAGTTCTTC. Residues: CATSRERRLAYNEQFF.

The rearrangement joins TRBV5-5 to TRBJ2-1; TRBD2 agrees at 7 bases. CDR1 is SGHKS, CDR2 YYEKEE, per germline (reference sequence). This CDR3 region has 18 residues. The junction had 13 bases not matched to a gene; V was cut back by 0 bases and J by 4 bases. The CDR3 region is CASSLASGGQLPYNEQFF. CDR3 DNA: TGTGCCAGCAGCTTGGCGTCGGGAGGCCAACTCCCTTACAATGAGCAGTTCTTC.